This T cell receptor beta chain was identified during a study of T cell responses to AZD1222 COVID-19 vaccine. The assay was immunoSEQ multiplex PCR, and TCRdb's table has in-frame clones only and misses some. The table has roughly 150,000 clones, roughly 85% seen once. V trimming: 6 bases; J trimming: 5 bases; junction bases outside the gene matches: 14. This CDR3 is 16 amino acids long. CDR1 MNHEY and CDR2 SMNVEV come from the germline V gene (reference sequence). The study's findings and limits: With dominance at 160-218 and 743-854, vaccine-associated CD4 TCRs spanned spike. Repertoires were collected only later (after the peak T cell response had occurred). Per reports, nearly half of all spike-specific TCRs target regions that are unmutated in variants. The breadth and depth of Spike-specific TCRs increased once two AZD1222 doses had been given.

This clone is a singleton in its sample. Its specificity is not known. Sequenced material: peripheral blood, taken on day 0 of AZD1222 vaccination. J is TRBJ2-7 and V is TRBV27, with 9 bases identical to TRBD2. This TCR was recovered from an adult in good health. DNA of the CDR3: TGTGCCAGCAGATTGAGCCTTAGCGGGAGAGGGCACGAGCAGTACTTC. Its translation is CASRLSLSGRGHEQYF.